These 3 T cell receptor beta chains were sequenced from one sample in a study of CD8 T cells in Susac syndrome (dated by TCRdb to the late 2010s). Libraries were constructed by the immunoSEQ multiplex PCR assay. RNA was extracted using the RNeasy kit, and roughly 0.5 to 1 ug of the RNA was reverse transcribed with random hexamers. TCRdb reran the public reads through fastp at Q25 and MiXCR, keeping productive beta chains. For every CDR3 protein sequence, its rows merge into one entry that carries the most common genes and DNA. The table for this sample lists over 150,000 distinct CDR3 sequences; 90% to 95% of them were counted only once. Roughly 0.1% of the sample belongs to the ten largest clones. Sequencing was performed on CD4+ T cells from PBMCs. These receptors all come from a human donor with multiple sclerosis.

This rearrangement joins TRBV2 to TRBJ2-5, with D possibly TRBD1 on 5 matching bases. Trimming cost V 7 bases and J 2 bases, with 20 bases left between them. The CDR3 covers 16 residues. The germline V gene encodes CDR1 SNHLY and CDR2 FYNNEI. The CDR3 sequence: CASTIRARDIQETQYF. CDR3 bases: TGTGCCAGCACCATTAGGGCCAGGGATATTCAAGAGACCCAGTACTTC.

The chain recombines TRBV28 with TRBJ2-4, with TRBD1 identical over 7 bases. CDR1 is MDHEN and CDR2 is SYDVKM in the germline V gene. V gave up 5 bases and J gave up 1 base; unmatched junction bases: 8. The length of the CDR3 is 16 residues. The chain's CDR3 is CASSLGQPMAKNIQYF. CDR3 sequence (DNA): TGTGCCAGCAGTCTGGGACAGCCGATGGCCAAAAACATTCAGTACTTC.

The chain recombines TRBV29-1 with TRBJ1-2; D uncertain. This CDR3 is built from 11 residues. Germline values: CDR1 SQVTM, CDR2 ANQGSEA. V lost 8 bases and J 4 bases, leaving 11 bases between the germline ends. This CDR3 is CSSEAGYGYTF. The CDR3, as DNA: TGCAGCTCGGAGGCGGGCTATGGCTACACCTTC.